The rows below give T cell receptor beta chains drawn from one sample of a study of Ad26.COV2.S vaccination and SARS-CoV-2 variants. Only in-frame clones appear in the TCRdb table, and some are missing; sequencing was by immunoSEQ multiplex PCR. The data contain roughly 240,000 clones, approximately 90% of them singletons. The sequencing here drew on peripheral blood, taken in a trial of Ad26.COV2.S vaccine versus placebo. These receptors were obtained from a person aged 18-60 years who received the Ad26.COV2.S COVID-19 vaccine or a placebo. Each CDR3 is given with its conserved first and last residue.

>TRBJ2-7|TRBV4-3
CASSQLMTGRSYEQYF
>TRBJ1-2|TRBV19
CASSIGQENYGYTF
>TRBJ2-3|TRBV3-1/TRBV3-2
CASSRRTSGPSTDTQYF
>TRBJ2-3|TRBV7-3
CASSLSGAGTDTQYF
>TRBJ1-1|TRBV27
CASSPIGGQYTEAFF
>TRBJ2-7|TRBV25-1
CASSEPQGTYEQYF
>TRBJ2-5|TRBV12-3/TRBV12-4
CASGSPGTQYF
>TRBJ1-1|TRBV6-5
CASRNPGITEAFF
>TRBJ2-2|TRBV5-1
CASSLLTTNTGELFF
>TRBJ2-3|TRBV28
CASSLNQGAPGTDTQYF
>TRBJ1-5|TRBV15
CATSRDLGTGAQPQHF
>TRBJ2-5|TRBV7-2
CASSSGLAAQETQYF
>TRBJ2-2|TRBV11-1
CASSYEDRGTGELFF
>TRBJ2-3|TRBV7-2
CASSSLLGSGTDTQYF
>TRBJ2-5|TRBV28
CASRRDLRQETQYF
>TRBJ1-1|TRBV9
CASSSEGGVTEAFF
>TRBJ2-5|TRBV7-2
CASSSQGRETQYF
>TRBJ2-7|TRBV7-9
CASSPSRSYEQYF
>TRBJ2-7|TRBV4-3
CASSQRRGYEQYF
>TRBJ1-4|TRBV12-3/TRBV12-4
CASRDSPNEKLFF
>TRBJ1-5|TRBV27
CASSPRRWGQPQHF
>TRBJ2-5|TRBV28
CASKASGGKETQYF
>TRBJ1-5|TRBV19
CATLPGRYNQPQHF
>TRBJ2-7|TRBV18
CASSPPASGSYEQYF
>TRBJ2-7|TRBV15
CATPPSPPSEQYF
>TRBJ2-7|TRBV27
CASSLGGYGSYEQYF
>TRBJ2-1|TRBV10-1
CASSGFWAGPNEQFF
>TRBJ2-7|TRBV18
CASSPPFLAAVKASYEQYF
>TRBJ1-1|TRBV5-1
CASSGLHWNTEAFF
>TRBJ2-7|TRBV7-3
CASSPGTGEQYF
>TRBJ2-7|TRBV4-2
CASGRLAGDYEQYF
>TRBJ2-7|TRBV20-1
CSGDRDYEQYF
>TRBJ1-2|TRBV23-1
CASSKRNGYTF
>TRBJ2-7|TRBV3-1/TRBV3-2
CASSQGGFHSYEQYF
>TRBJ2-1|TRBV27
CASSSGTSFYNEQFF
>TRBJ2-5|TRBV5-8
CASSLAERAPETQYF
>TRBJ2-7|TRBV13
CASSQQGSSYEQYF
>TRBJ2-3|TRBV5-6
CASSLANWGGAYTDTQYF